These T cell receptor beta chains were read from a single sample in a study of technical replicates of blood from a few donors. TCRdb's table, derived via immunoSEQ multiplex PCR, lists solely in-frame clones and lacks some. The top ten clones hold 0.39% of a sample with around 90,000 clones, approximately 94% of them seen once. The sequenced sample was T cells isolated from PBMCs. Receptor source: a human donor in good health. Each CDR3 is given with its conserved first and last residue. D genes are given only for firm matches. Size is stated for part of the rows, as once, few or many counts, or as a class when the clone is expanded.

j_gene: TRBJ2-1; v_gene: TRBV6-5; abundance: .; d_gene: .; CDR3nt: TGTGCCAGCACTCCCGGGCCAGGGCCATACAATGAGCAGTTCTTC; CDR3aa: CASTPGPGPYNEQFF
j_gene: TRBJ2-7; v_gene: TRBV6-5; abundance: .; d_gene: .; CDR3nt: TGTGCCAGCAGTGGGGCAGAAGACTACGAGCAGTACTTC; CDR3aa: CASSGAEDYEQYF
j_gene: TRBJ2-7; v_gene: TRBV19; abundance: .; d_gene: .; CDR3nt: TGTGCCAGTAGTATAGACCGATTACAAGAGCAGTACTTC; CDR3aa: CASSIDRLQEQYF
j_gene: TRBJ2-7; v_gene: TRBV6-1; abundance: .; d_gene: TRBD2; CDR3nt: TGTGCCAGCAGTGAAGCGCGGGGGTACTACGAGCAGTACTTC; CDR3aa: CASSEARGYYEQYF
j_gene: TRBJ2-1; v_gene: TRBV5-1; abundance: .; d_gene: .; CDR3nt: TGCGCCAGCAGCTTGAAACAGGGATTAGCTACTGAGCAGTTCTTC; CDR3aa: CASSLKQGLATEQFF
j_gene: TRBJ2-1; v_gene: TRBV5-8; abundance: .; d_gene: .; CDR3nt: TGTGCCAGCAGCTTGGGGCAGGGGAATGAGCAGTTCTTC; CDR3aa: CASSLGQGNEQFF
j_gene: TRBJ1-3; v_gene: TRBV5-1; abundance: .; d_gene: .; CDR3nt: TGCGCCAGCAGCCTCAGCGATTCTGGAAACACCATATATTTT; CDR3aa: CASSLSDSGNTIYF
j_gene: TRBJ2-1; v_gene: TRBV6-4; abundance: once; d_gene: TRBD2; CDR3nt: TGTGCCAGCAGTTTCAGGATGGCGAACGGACTAGCATACAATGAGCAGTTCTTC; CDR3aa: CASSFRMANGLAYNEQFF
j_gene: TRBJ2-3; v_gene: TRBV7-7; abundance: .; d_gene: TRBD2; CDR3nt: TGTGCCAGCAGCTTAACAGGACTAGCAGATACGCAGTATTTT; CDR3aa: CASSLTGLADTQYF
j_gene: TRBJ2-3; v_gene: TRBV6-5; abundance: .; d_gene: TRBD2; CDR3nt: TGTGCCAGCAAGAGACTAGCGGGAGGGCCGGATACGCAGTATTTT; CDR3aa: CASKRLAGGPDTQYF
j_gene: TRBJ1-4; v_gene: TRBV6-5; abundance: .; d_gene: .; CDR3nt: TGTGCCAGCACCGACGGGGGGGTTGGTGAAAAACTGTTTTTT; CDR3aa: CASTDGGVGEKLFF
j_gene: TRBJ2-3; v_gene: TRBV11-2; abundance: .; d_gene: .; CDR3nt: TGTGCCAGCAGCCTGGACTATAATACGCAGTATTTT; CDR3aa: CASSLDYNTQYF
j_gene: TRBJ2-7; v_gene: TRBV7-2; abundance: .; d_gene: TRBD2; CDR3nt: TGTGCCAGCAGCTTAGTGGCTAGCGGACTCTACGAGCAGTACTTC; CDR3aa: CASSLVASGLYEQYF
j_gene: TRBJ2-1; v_gene: TRBV29-1; abundance: .; d_gene: .; CDR3nt: TGCAGCGTTTTAAGAACTTCCAACCCCTACAATGAGCAGTTCTTC; CDR3aa: CSVLRTSNPYNEQFF
j_gene: TRBJ2-1; v_gene: TRBV7-3; abundance: few; d_gene: .; CDR3nt: TGTGCCAGCAGCCAAGGACAGTACAATGAGCAGTTCTTC; CDR3aa: CASSQGQYNEQFF
j_gene: TRBJ2-3; v_gene: TRBV12-5; abundance: .; d_gene: .; CDR3nt: TGTGCTATGGGGGCGGACACAGATACGCAGTATTTT; CDR3aa: CAMGADTDTQYF
j_gene: TRBJ2-1; v_gene: TRBV2; abundance: .; d_gene: TRBD2; CDR3nt: TGTGCCAGCAGTGGTCAGCGGGGGTTAAATGAGCAGTTCTTC; CDR3aa: CASSGQRGLNEQFF
j_gene: TRBJ2-7; v_gene: TRBV28; abundance: .; d_gene: TRBD2; CDR3nt: TGTGCCAGCAGTTTCCGGACTAGCGGGAGGGACGAGCAGTACTTC; CDR3aa: CASSFRTSGRDEQYF
j_gene: TRBJ1-5; v_gene: TRBV20-1; abundance: .; d_gene: .; CDR3nt: TGCAGTGCTACGTCCGATCAGCCCCAGCATTTT; CDR3aa: CSATSDQPQHF
j_gene: TRBJ2-1; v_gene: TRBV9; abundance: .; d_gene: .; CDR3nt: TGTGCCAGCAGCGTGGCCGGCGGGCAGGGGAATGAGCAGTTCTTC; CDR3aa: CASSVAGGQGNEQFF
j_gene: TRBJ2-7; v_gene: TRBV6-4; abundance: .; d_gene: .; CDR3nt: TGTGCCAGCAGTGACTCAGGAGCTACCCACTACTACTACTACGAGCAGTACTTC; CDR3aa: CASSDSGATHYYYYEQYF
j_gene: TRBJ2-5; v_gene: TRBV7-9; abundance: .; d_gene: .; CDR3nt: TGTGCCAGCAGCTTAGCGACAATTTTCGCGGAGACCCAGTACTTC; CDR3aa: CASSLATIFAETQYF
j_gene: TRBJ1-1; v_gene: TRBV11-3; abundance: .; d_gene: .; CDR3nt: TGTGCCAGCAGTTCAGCTTTACCGGGTCAGACTGAAGCTTTCTTT; CDR3aa: CASSSALPGQTEAFF
j_gene: TRBJ1-2; v_gene: TRBV27; abundance: .; d_gene: .; CDR3nt: TGTGCCAGCAGTTTGGGGCAGGGTTCTAACTATGGCTACACCTTC; CDR3aa: CASSLGQGSNYGYTF
j_gene: TRBJ2-3; v_gene: TRBV5-1; abundance: .; d_gene: TRBD1; CDR3nt: TGCGCCAGCAGCTCGACAGGGGGCACAGATACGCAGTATTTT; CDR3aa: CASSSTGGTDTQYF
j_gene: TRBJ2-1; v_gene: TRBV5-1; abundance: once; d_gene: TRBD2; CDR3nt: TGCGCCAGCAGCTTGGAGCCCCTAGCGGGAGGAAGGGGCAATGAGCAGTTCTTC; CDR3aa: CASSLEPLAGGRGNEQFF
j_gene: TRBJ1-1; v_gene: TRBV25-1; abundance: .; d_gene: TRBD1; CDR3nt: TGTGCCAGCAGTGCTTCGGACAGGGTTGCTTTCTTT; CDR3aa: CASSASDRVAFF
j_gene: TRBJ2-3; v_gene: TRBV7-6; abundance: .; d_gene: TRBD2; CDR3nt: TGTGCCAGCAGCTCGGGACTAGCGGGAGTCACAGATACGCAGTATTTT; CDR3aa: CASSSGLAGVTDTQYF
j_gene: TRBJ2-7; v_gene: TRBV2; abundance: .; d_gene: .; CDR3nt: TGTGCCAGCAGGGGCGGGTCCTACGAGCAGTACTTC; CDR3aa: CASRGGSYEQYF